The T cell receptor (beta chain) under discussion was sequenced for a study of CD8 T cells in Susac syndrome. Reverse transcription of roughly 0.5 to 1 ug RNA used random hexamers. Using its own MiXCR run on the immunoSEQ multiplex PCR reads, TCRdb lists one record per CDR3 protein. The table shows over 150,000 distinct CDR3 sequences, with approximately 93% occurring only once. The germline gives CDR1 SGHRS, CDR2 YFSETQ. V lost 7 bases, J lost 5 bases, and 10 bases lay in between. The CDR3 runs to 13 residues. The specimen sequenced was CD4+ T cells from PBMCs. The rearrangement joins TRBV5-1 to TRBJ1-6; TRBD1 is a possible D gene (5 bases). The sequence was collected from a human donor with multiple sclerosis. This chain's CDR3 is CASRTSDNSPLHF. The CDR3 nucleotides read TGCGCCAGCCGGACATCGGATAATTCACCCCTCCACTTT.